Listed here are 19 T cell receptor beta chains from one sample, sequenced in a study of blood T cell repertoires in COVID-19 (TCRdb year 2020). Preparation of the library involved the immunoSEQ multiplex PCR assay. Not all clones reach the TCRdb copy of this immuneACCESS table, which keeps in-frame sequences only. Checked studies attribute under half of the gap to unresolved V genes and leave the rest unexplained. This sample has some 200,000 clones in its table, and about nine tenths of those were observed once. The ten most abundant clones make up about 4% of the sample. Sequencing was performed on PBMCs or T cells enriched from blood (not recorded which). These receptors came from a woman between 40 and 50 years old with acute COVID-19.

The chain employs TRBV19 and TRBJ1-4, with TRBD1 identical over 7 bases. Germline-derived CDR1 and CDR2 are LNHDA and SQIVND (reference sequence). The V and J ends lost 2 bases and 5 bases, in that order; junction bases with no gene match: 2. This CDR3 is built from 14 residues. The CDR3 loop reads CASSIRGPNEKLFF. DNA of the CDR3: TGTGCCAGTAGTATAAGGGGGCCCAATGAAAAACTGTTTTTT.

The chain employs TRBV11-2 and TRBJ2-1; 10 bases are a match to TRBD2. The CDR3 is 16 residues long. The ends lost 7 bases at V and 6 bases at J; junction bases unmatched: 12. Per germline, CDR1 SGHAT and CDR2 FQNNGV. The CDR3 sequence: CASTHIRAGGPNEQFF. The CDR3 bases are TGTGCCAGCACCCATATTCGAGCGGGGGGGCCCAATGAGCAGTTCTTC.

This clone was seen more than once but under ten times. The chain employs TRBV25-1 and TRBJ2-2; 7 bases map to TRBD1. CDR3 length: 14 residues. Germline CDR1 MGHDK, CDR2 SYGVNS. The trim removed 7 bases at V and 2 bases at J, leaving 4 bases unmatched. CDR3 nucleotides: TGTGCCAGCACCGGACAGGCAAACACCGGGGAGCTGTTTTTT. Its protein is CASTGQANTGELFF.

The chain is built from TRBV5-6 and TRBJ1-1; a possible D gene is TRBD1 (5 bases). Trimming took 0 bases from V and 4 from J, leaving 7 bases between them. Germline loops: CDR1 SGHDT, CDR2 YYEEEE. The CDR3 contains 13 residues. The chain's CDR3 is CASSLGRATEAFF. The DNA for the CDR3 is TGTGCCAGCAGCTTGGGCAGGGCCACTGAAGCTTTCTTT.

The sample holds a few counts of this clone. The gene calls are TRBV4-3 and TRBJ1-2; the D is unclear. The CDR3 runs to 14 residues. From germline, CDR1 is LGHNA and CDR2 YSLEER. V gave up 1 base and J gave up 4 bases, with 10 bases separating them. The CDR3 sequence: CASSQGPQLYGYTF. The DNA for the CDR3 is TGCGCCAGCAGCCAAGGCCCACAGCTCTATGGCTACACCTTC.

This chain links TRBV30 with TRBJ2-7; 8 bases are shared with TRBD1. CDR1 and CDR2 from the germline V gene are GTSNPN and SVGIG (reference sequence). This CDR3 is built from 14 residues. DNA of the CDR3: TGCGCGGGTACCCGCGGCAGGGGGCCTTACGAGCAGTACGTC. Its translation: CAGTRGRGPYEQYV.

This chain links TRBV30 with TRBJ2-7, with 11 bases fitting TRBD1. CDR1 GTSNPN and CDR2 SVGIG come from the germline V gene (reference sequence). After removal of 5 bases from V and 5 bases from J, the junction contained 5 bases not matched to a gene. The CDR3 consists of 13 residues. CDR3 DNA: TGTGCCTGGTCGAAGGGACAGGGGGACGAGCAGTACGTC. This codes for CAWSKGQGDEQYV.

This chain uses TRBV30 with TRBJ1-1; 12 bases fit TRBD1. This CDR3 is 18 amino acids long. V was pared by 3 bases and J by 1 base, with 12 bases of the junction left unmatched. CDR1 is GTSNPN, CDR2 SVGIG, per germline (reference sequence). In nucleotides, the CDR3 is TGTGCCTGGAGGGCATCTGGGGGACAGGGGGCTTGGAACACTGAAGCTTTCTTT. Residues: CAWRASGGQGAWNTEAFF.

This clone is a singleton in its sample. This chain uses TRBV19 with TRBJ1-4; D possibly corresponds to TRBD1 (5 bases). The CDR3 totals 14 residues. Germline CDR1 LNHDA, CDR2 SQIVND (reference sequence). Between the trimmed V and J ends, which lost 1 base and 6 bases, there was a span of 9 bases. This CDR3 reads CASSIAGGDEKLFF. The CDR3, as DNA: TGTGCCAGTAGTATAGCAGGAGGGGATGAAAAACTGTTTTTT.

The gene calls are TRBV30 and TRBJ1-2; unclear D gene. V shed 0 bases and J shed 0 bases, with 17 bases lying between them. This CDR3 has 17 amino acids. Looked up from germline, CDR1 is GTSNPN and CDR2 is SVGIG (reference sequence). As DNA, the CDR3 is TGTGCCTGGAGTGTACGCAGCATTACTAATTCTAACTATGGCTACACCTTC. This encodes CAWSVRSITNSNYGYTF.

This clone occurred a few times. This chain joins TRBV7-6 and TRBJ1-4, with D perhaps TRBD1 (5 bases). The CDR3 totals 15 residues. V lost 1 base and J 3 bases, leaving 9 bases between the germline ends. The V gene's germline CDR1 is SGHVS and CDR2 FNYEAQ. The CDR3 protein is CASSLVGAANEKLFF. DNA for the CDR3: TGTGCCAGCAGCTTAGTAGGGGCGGCTAATGAAAAACTGTTTTTT.

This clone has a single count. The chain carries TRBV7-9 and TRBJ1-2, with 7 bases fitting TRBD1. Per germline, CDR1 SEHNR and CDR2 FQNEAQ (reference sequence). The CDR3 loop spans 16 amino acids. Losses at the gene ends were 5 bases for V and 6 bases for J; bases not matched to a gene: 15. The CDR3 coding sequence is TGTGCCAGCAGCACCCCTGGGACAGTTGAAGGAGATGGCTACACCTTC. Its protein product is CASSTPGTVEGDGYTF.

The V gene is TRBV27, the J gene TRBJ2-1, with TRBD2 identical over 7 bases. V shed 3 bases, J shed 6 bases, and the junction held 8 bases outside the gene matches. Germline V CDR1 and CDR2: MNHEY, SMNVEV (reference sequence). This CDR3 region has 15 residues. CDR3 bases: TGTGCCAGCAGTTTCGGTCTAGCGGACTTCAATGAGCAGTTCTTC. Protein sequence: CASSFGLADFNEQFF.

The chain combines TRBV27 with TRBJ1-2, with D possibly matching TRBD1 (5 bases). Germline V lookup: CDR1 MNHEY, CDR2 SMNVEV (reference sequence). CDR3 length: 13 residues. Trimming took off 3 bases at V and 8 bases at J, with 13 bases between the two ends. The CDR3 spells CASSFGGTEGYTF. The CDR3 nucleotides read TGTGCCAGCAGTTTCGGGGGAACTGAGGGCTACACCTTC.

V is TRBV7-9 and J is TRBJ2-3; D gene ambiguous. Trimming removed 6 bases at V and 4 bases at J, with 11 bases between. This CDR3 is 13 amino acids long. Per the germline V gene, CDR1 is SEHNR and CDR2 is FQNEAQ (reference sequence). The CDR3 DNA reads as TGTGCCAGCAGTCGCAAACGGGCAGATACGCAGTATTTT. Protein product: CASSRKRADTQYF.

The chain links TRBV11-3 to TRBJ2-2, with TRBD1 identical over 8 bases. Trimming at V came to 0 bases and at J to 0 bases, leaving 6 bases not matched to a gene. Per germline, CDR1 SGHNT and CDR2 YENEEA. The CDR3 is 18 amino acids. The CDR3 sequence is CASSLEDRAHTNTGELFF. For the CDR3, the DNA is TGTGCCAGCAGCTTAGAGGACAGGGCACACACGAACACCGGGGAGCTGTTTTTT. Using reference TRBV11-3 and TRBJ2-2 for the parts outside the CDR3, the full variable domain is EAGVVQSPRYKIIEKKQPVAFWCNPISGHNTLYWYLQNLGQGPELLIRYENEEAVDDSQLPKDRFSAERLKGVDSTLKIQPAELGDSAVYLCASSLEDRAHTNTGELFFGEGSRLTVL.

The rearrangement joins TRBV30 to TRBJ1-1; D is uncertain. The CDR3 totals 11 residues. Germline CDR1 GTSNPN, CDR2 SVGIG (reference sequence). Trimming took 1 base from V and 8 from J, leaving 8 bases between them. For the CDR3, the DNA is TGTGCCTGGAGTGATAACAAAGAAGCTTTCTTT. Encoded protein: CAWSDNKEAFF.

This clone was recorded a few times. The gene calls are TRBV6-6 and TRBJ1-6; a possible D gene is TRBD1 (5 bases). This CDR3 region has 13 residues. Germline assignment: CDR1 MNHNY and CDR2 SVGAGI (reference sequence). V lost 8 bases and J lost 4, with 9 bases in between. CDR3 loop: CASQGAYNSPLHF. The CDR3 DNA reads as TGTGCCAGCCAGGGTGCATATAATTCACCCCTCCACTTT.

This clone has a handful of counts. CDR3 region: CASSAQGALLEKLFF. The CDR3 region has the DNA TGTGCCAGCAGCGCACAGGGGGCCCTTCTTGAAAAACTGTTTTTT. The chain employs TRBV9 and TRBJ1-4; 9 bases fit TRBD1. The J segment lost 7 bases and the V segment lost 3 bases, leaving 7 bases of the junction unmatched. The CDR3 extends over 15 amino acids. Looked up from germline, CDR1 is SGDLS and CDR2 is YYNGEE.